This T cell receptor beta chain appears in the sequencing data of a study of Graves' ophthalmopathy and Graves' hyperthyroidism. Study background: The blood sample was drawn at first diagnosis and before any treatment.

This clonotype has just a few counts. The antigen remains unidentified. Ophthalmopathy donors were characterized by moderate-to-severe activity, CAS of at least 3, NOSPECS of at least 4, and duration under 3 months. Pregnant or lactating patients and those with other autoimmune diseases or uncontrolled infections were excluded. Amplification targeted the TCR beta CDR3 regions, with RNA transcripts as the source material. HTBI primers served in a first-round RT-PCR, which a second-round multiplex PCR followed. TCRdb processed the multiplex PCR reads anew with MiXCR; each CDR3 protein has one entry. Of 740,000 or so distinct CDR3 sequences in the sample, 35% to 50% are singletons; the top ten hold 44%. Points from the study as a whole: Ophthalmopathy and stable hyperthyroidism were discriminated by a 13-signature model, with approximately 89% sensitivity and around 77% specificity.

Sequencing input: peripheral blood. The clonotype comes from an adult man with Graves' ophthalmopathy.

The CDR3 spells CASIRGHGNTIYF. The DNA for the CDR3 is TGTGCCAGTATACGGGGCCATGGAAACACCATATATTTT. V is TRBV19 and J is TRBJ1-3, with D possibly being TRBD1 (5 bases). CDR3 length: 13 residues. The germline gives CDR1 LNHDA, CDR2 SQIVND (reference sequence). V was clipped by 7 bases and J by 3 bases, with 10 bases between them.